The clone carrying this T cell receptor beta chain was picked up many times. TCRdb reprocessed the PCR reads via MiXCR. This repertoire shows about 45,000 clones, about 4.2% found once; its top ten account for roughly 9.8%. The source of the sample is a study of metastatic and nonmetastatic thyroid tumors. Per germline, CDR1 SGHTA and CDR2 FQGNSA. The CDR3 contains 15 residues. The germline V and J ends were trimmed by 3 bases and 1 base, with 7 bases remaining between them. The entire patient cohort was treatment-naive prior to thyroid surgery. The sequenced sample was blood. The rearrangement joins TRBV7-2 to TRBJ2-6, with D possibly TRBD2 on 5 matching bases. This receptor was identified in a female donor with papillary thyroid cancer or a benign thyroid nodule (not recorded which). Some clones in this sample may be carry-over from other donors' samples. The CDR3 loop reads CASSFRGSGANVLTF. In nucleotides, the CDR3 is TGTGCCAGCAGCTTCCGGGGTTCTGGGGCCAACGTCCTGACTTTC.